These 8 T cell receptor beta chains were all obtained from the same sample, sequenced in a study of lymphopenia after photon versus proton radiotherapy. The method was immunoSEQ multiplex PCR; TCRdb's version includes in-frame clones alone and lacks a portion of them. The table shows more than 45,000 clones, with around 85% occurring only once. The source material was peripheral blood, sampled from a patient treated with proton-based radiotherapy. These receptor sequences come from a man between 60 and 75 years old with pancreatic cancer.

The gene calls are TRBV6-5 and TRBJ2-7, with TRBD1 matching 9 bases. The CDR3 has 15 amino acids. CDR1 MNHEY and CDR2 SVGAGI come from the germline V gene. After removal of 5 bases from V and 0 bases from J, the junction contained 5 bases not matched to a gene. In DNA, the CDR3 is TGTGCCAGCAGTACCGGGACAGGGTTCTCCTACGAGCAGTACTTC. Translated, it gives CASSTGTGFSYEQYF.

This clone is termed medium-sized. The chain has TRBV11-3 and TRBJ2-2, with D perhaps matching TRBD2 (5 bases). Trimming left V 6 bases short and J 2 bases short, with 13 bases between. Per the germline V gene, CDR1 is SGHNT and CDR2 is YENEEA. The CDR3 is 15 amino acids. CDR3 protein: CASRSRTGNTGELFF. The CDR3, as DNA: TGTGCCAGCAGATCTCGGACGGGAAACACCGGGGAGCTGTTTTTT.

The gene calls are TRBV5-1 and TRBJ2-1; TRBD2 aligns across 8 bases. Germline V lookup: CDR1 SGHRS, CDR2 YFSETQ. CDR3 size: 16 residues. The V gene end was trimmed by 4 bases and the J gene end by 2 bases; junction bases not matched to a gene: 8. CDR3 region: CASSPKAGGTYNEQFF. CDR3 nucleotides: TGCGCCAGCAGCCCGAAGGCGGGAGGCACCTACAATGAGCAGTTCTTC.

This chain connects TRBV27 to TRBJ2-5; D perhaps matches TRBD1 (5 bases). The germline V gene encodes CDR1 MNHEY and CDR2 SMNVEV (reference sequence). The CDR3 covers 16 residues. V was cut by 5 bases and J by 7 bases, with 23 bases left in between. The CDR3 DNA reads TGTGCCAGCAGTCCCCCGAGCAGCTACCAAGGGGTGACCCAGTACTTC. It translates to CASSPPSSYQGVTQYF.

This chain connects TRBV19 to TRBJ1-1; D perhaps matches TRBD1 (5 bases). This CDR3 is 15 amino acids long. Germline CDR1 is LNHDA and CDR2 is SQIVND (reference sequence). V shed 1 base and J shed 7 bases, with 16 bases lying between them. CDR3 in amino acids: CASSIVGVLTVEAFF. The CDR3 DNA reads TGTGCCAGTAGTATAGTTGGCGTCCTGACAGTTGAAGCTTTCTTT. Together with reference TRBV19 and TRBJ1-1, the CDR3 gives the full variable domain: DGGITQSPKYLFRKEGQNVTLSCEQNLNHDAMYWYRQDPGQGLRLIYYSQIVNDFQKGDIAEGYSVSREKKESFPLTVTSAQKNPTAFYLCASSIVGVLTVEAFFGQGTRLTVV.

The chain recombines TRBV6-1 with TRBJ2-4, with TRBD2 matching over 7 bases. Germline lookup yields CDR1 MNHNS and CDR2 SASEGT. The CDR3 has 17 residues. V trimming: 2 bases; J trimming: 7 bases; junction bases outside the gene matches: 14. DNA for the CDR3: TGTGCCAGCAGTGAATCAGTTGGGGGAGGGCCTCAGAACATTCAGTACTTC. Amino acids: CASSESVGGGPQNIQYF.

The chain couples TRBV6-1 to TRBJ1-2; TRBD1 might be the D (5 bases). Germline V gives CDR1 MNHNS, CDR2 SASEGT. This CDR3 is built from 15 residues. V dropped 1 base and J dropped 7 bases, with 16 bases sitting between them. CDR3 in DNA: TGTGCCAGCAGTGAAGGGGGCAGTTATAGGTTTGGCTACACCTTC. This gives the protein CASSEGGSYRFGYTF.

This clone was detected only once. The V call is TRBV6-1, the J call TRBJ1-2; D possibly corresponds to TRBD1 (6 bases). The CDR3 is 14 residues long. The V gene lost 3 bases and the J gene lost 0 bases, with 8 bases spanning the gap. The V gene's germline CDR1 is MNHNS and CDR2 SASEGT. The CDR3 sequence: CASSDRGANYGYTF. The DNA for the CDR3 is TGTGCCAGCAGTGACAGGGGAGCTAACTATGGCTACACCTTC.